Sequencing of this TCR beta chain was carried out in a study of shared clonotypes between healthy human individuals. In the study overall: CD4 naive cells filled three plates per donor, CD4 memory three, CD8 naive two and CD8 memory one.

Germline V gene data show CDR1 as GTSNPN and CDR2 as SVGIG (reference sequence). The CDR3 runs to 12 residues. The V and J ends lost 0 bases and 8 bases respectively, with 10 bases between them. In the original workflow: Filtering differed, since immunoSEQ gave only junction sequences and no quality scores. The table came from immunoSEQ multiplex PCR; TCRdb's copy has only in-frame clones and leaves some out. The DNA gave D and trimming, while V, J and clone size come from that table. Of more than 2,000,000 clones in the sample, about 92% are singletons; the top ten hold around 0.15%. Broader study findings: Sharing across four donors was highest in naive CD4 (approximately 5%) and lowest in memory CD8 (about 0.4%).

In regard to this clone: Its antigen is still unknown.

Into CD45RA+ naive and CD45RA-negative memory subsets, the CD4+ cells were split. The TCR was taken from a man aged 18 to 30 in good health. The V and J genes are TRBV30 and TRBJ1-2, with D unclear. Sequencing was done on a sample of naive CD4+ T cells sorted from blood. The subset denotes: CD45RA+ positively selected. The CDR3 spells CAWSVQTEGYTF. Written as DNA, the CDR3 is TGTGCCTGGAGTGTACAAACAGAAGGCTACACCTTC.